This passage covers 11 T cell receptor beta chains from one sample sequenced in a study of T cell responses to AZD1222 COVID-19 vaccine. Assay: immunoSEQ multiplex PCR; the TCRdb copy retains only in-frame clones and omits some. The repertoire holds 73,000 or so clones, with around 82% as singletons. Source: peripheral blood, taken on day 0 of AZD1222 vaccination. All receptors come from an adult in good health.

V is TRBV3-1 (or the pseudogene TRBV3-2) and J is TRBJ1-1; D is unclear. The V gene's germline CDR1 is LGHDT and CDR2 YNNKEL (reference sequence). V was shortened by 3 bases and J by 2 bases, with 10 bases between the two germline ends. The CDR3 spans 14 residues. The CDR3 sequence is CASSHRTGNTEAFF. In DNA, the CDR3 is TGTGCCAGCAGCCACCGGACGGGAAACACTGAAGCTTTCTTT.

This chain uses TRBV10-3 with TRBJ2-7; the D is unclear. CDR3 size: 12 residues. Germline CDR1 and CDR2: ENHRY and SYGVKD. V was cut by 3 bases and J by 3 bases, with 6 bases left in between. CDR3 sequence: CAISEGYYEQYF. The CDR3 nucleotides read TGTGCCATCAGTGAAGGCTACTACGAGCAGTACTTC.

The chain has TRBV7-3 and TRBJ1-6; a weak D match, TRBD1 (5 bases). This CDR3 region has 14 residues. Deletions cut 3 bases from V and 9 bases from J, with 12 bases between. CDR1 is SGHTA and CDR2 is FQGTGA in the germline V gene. The DNA for the CDR3 is TGTGCCAGCAGCTTCCAACCCCAGGGTTCACCCCTCCACTTT. Translating it yields CASSFQPQGSPLHF.

The rearrangement links TRBV5-6 to TRBJ1-2; 7 bases agree with TRBD1. This CDR3 region has 13 residues. The V gene end was trimmed by 4 bases and the J gene end by 8 bases; junction bases not matched to a gene: 8. Germline values: CDR1 SGHDT, CDR2 YYEEEE. CDR3 amino acids: CASSRQGPGGYTF. The CDR3 DNA reads as TGTGCCAGCAGCCGACAGGGCCCGGGGGGCTACACCTTC.

The rearrangement uses TRBV14 and TRBJ2-5; D uncertain. V was clipped by 1 base and J by 3 bases, with 9 bases between them. Germline CDR1 and CDR2: SGHDN and FVKESK. CDR3 length: 14 amino acids. In DNA form, the CDR3 reads TGTGCCAGCAGCCAAGCGTCAGGAGAAGAGACCCAGTACTTC. Translating gives CASSQASGEETQYF.

This chain links TRBV7-2 with TRBJ2-7, with D possibly matching TRBD1 (6 bases). The CDR3 runs to 14 residues. Trimming shortened V by 1 base and J by 5 bases, and 12 bases separated the two germline ends. Germline loops: CDR1 SGHTA, CDR2 FQGNSA. The CDR3, as DNA: TGTGCCAGCAGCTTAGATTTCAGGGGAGACGAGCAGTACTTC. It is translated as CASSLDFRGDEQYF.

V usage is TRBV19 and J usage is TRBJ2-1, with 11 bases fitting TRBD2. Germline CDR1 and CDR2: LNHDA and SQIVND (reference sequence). V was clipped by 5 bases and J by 9 bases; unmatched bases: 15. The CDR3 has 17 amino acids. The CDR3, as DNA: TGTGCCAGTAGTCGTGCCGTCGTAGCGGGGGGGTCTCGTGAGCAGTTCTTC. It yields the protein CASSRAVVAGGSREQFF.

The chain has TRBV5-4 and TRBJ2-2, with a weak D call TRBD1 (6 bases). V was clipped by 0 bases and J by 4 bases, with 13 bases between them. CDR1 SGHNT and CDR2 YYREEE come from the germline V gene (reference sequence). The CDR3 is 16 amino acids. The CDR3 DNA is TGTGCCAGCAGCTTGGTGATAGGGGGTGCCACCGGGGAGCTGTTTTTT. Amino acid sequence: CASSLVIGGATGELFF. Looking up the rest from reference TRBV5-4 and TRBJ2-2 gives the full variable domain: ETGVTQSPTHLIKTRGQQVTLRCSSQSGHNTVSWYQQALGQGPQFIFQYYREEENGRGNFPPRFSGLQFPNYSSELNVNALELDDSALYLCASSLVIGGATGELFFGEGSRLTVL.

The gene calls are TRBV25-1 and TRBJ1-2; D unclear. The germline V and J ends were trimmed by 4 bases and 2 bases, with 8 bases remaining between them. The germline gives CDR1 MGHDK, CDR2 SYGVNS. The CDR3 is 13 residues long. CDR3 nucleotides: TGTGCCAGCAGTGCCGGGCCAAACTATGGCTACACCTTC. As protein: CASSAGPNYGYTF.

The chain uses TRBV3-1 (or the pseudogene TRBV3-2) and TRBJ1-5; D not resolved. The CDR3 contains 17 residues. The germline V gene has CDR1 LGHDT and CDR2 YNNKEL (reference sequence). Trimming stripped 1 base from V and 2 bases from J, with 15 bases between. This CDR3 is CASSQAETPYRNQPQHF. As DNA, the CDR3 is TGTGCCAGCAGCCAAGCGGAAACCCCTTATCGCAATCAGCCCCAGCATTTT.

V and J are TRBV10-3 and TRBJ2-5; weak D call: TRBD2 (5 bases). V was cut by 6 bases and J by 5 bases, with 16 bases left in between. This CDR3 spans 14 amino acids. Germline CDR1 and CDR2: ENHRY and SYGVKD. CDR3 nucleotides: TGTGCCATCAGCGGGGAGCCAACTCGGGAGACCCAGTACTTC. It translates to CAISGEPTRETQYF.